This T cell receptor (beta chain) was sequenced in a study of blood T cell repertoires in COVID-19. The CDR3 extends over 15 amino acids. CDR1 SGDLS and CDR2 YYNGEE come from the germline V gene. V was clipped by 3 bases and J by 0 bases, with 12 bases between them. Original handling: Amplification of reference gene primers provided the estimated nucleated cell counts. Method: immunoSEQ multiplex PCR; TCRdb's copy keeps in-frame clones and lacks some. The DNA was the basis for D and trimming; V, J and clone size are from that table. The sample consists of some 50,000 clones, 84% of them appearing once.

Sequencing input: peripheral blood. The clonotype originates from a man aged 50 to 59 with acute or convalescent COVID-19. V is TRBV9 and J is TRBJ2-5; D might be TRBD2 (6 bases). The CDR3 sequence is CASSASGLNQETQYF. The CDR3 DNA sequence: TGTGCCAGCAGCGCCAGCGGGCTCAACCAAGAGACCCAGTACTTC. The full variable domain, with the rest looked up from reference TRBV9 and TRBJ2-5, is DSGVTQTPKHLITATGQRVTLRCSPRSGDLSVYWYQQSLDQGLQFLIQYYNGEERAKGNILERFSAQQFPDLHSELNLSSLELGDSALYFCASSASGLNQETQYFGPGTRLLVL.